These 15 T cell receptor beta chains were all obtained from the same sample, sequenced in a study of blood T cell repertoires in COVID-19 (dated by TCRdb to 2020 to 2022). The library came from the immunoSEQ multiplex PCR assay. TCRdb took this table from immuneACCESS and kept in-frame rearrangements with V and J called. Such tables lack part of the clones; where checked against another copy, unresolved V genes explain under half of the gap, and the rest is unexplained. In all, the sample holds roughly 200,000 clones, and 84% of those were seen once. The ten largest clones represent 5.1% of the sample. Sequenced material: peripheral blood. These receptors came from a woman in her seventies with active or convalescent COVID-19.

This clone was counted only a few times. This rearrangement joins TRBV7-3 to TRBJ2-1; D is perhaps TRBD2 (6 bases). Trimming removed 5 bases at V and 4 bases at J, with 12 bases between. Looked up from germline, CDR1 is SGHTA and CDR2 is FQGTGA. The CDR3 is 14 residues long. The CDR3 nucleotides read TGTGCCAGCAGCCCCGTAGGAGGGTACAATGAGCAGTTCTTC. Its protein product is CASSPVGGYNEQFF.

V usage is TRBV27 and J usage is TRBJ1-6; TRBD1 matches 7 bases. There are 15 residues in the CDR3. Germline V gene data show CDR1 as MNHEY and CDR2 as SMNVEV (reference sequence). J lost 10 bases, V lost 5 bases, and 11 bases had no gene match. Written as DNA, the CDR3 is TGTGCCAGCAGTACCGGACAGGTTCGAAGGTCACCCCTCCACTTT. Encoded protein: CASSTGQVRRSPLHF.

The chain links TRBV29-1 to TRBJ2-5, with 7 bases fitting TRBD2. V shed 8 bases, J shed 5 bases, and the junction held 14 bases outside the gene matches. This CDR3 is built from 14 residues. Germline CDR1 SQVTM, CDR2 ANQGSEA. The chain's CDR3 is CSHKLAAHGETQYF. CDR3 in DNA: TGCAGCCATAAGCTAGCGGCCCATGGGGAGACCCAGTACTTC.

This clone occurred a few times. The rearrangement links TRBV28 to TRBJ1-2; 8 bases align to TRBD1. The V gene's germline CDR1 is MDHEN and CDR2 SYDVKM. The trim removed 2 bases at V and 6 bases at J, leaving 11 bases unmatched. This CDR3 has 16 residues. The CDR3 reads CASSLPMSQGAHGYTF. Written as DNA, the CDR3 is TGTGCCAGCAGTTTACCCATGTCTCAGGGGGCCCATGGCTACACCTTC.

This chain's CDR3 is CARSLRLGAYNVSGANVLTF. Here the CDR3 DNA reads TGTGCCAGAAGCCTACGCCTGGGAGCTTACAATGTCTCTGGGGCCAACGTCCTGACTTTC. The chain has TRBV5-3 and TRBJ2-6; D may be TRBD2 (5 bases). TRBV5-3 is labeled an ORF, and its function is uncertain. Trimming pared 4 bases from V and 0 bases from J, leaving 23 bases between. The CDR3 length is 20 residues.

In DNA form, the CDR3 reads TGTGCCAGTAGTATCGGGAGGGCGAGCTCTAGCTCCTACAATGAGCAGTTCTTC. Translation gives CASSIGRASSSSYNEQFF. The chain carries TRBV19 and TRBJ2-1, with 8 bases that match TRBD2. Unmatched junction bases numbered 10, after V lost 3 bases and J lost 0 bases. The CDR3 is 18 amino acids. Looked up from germline, CDR1 is LNHDA and CDR2 is SQIVND (reference sequence).

V usage is TRBV7-7 and J usage is TRBJ2-1; TRBD2 agrees at 12 bases. There are 19 residues in the CDR3. Looked up from germline, CDR1 is SSHAT and CDR2 is FNYEAQ (reference sequence). Unmatched junction bases numbered 11, after V lost 5 bases and J lost 0 bases. In nucleotides, the CDR3 is TGTGCCAGCAGCCCGCTCGGACTAGCGGGACTAAGCTCCTACAATGAGCAGTTCTTC. Its protein is CASSPLGLAGLSSYNEQFF.

As for this clone: An end of the junction differs from the germline gene, which may be a read error. This sequence joins TRBV6-5 and TRBJ1-5; D is uncertain. This CDR3 spans 14 amino acids. Germline V gene lookup returns CDR1 MNHEY and CDR2 SVGAGI. This CDR3 is CASSRGPANRPQHF. CDR3 coding DNA: TGTGCCAGCAGTCGGGGTCCCGCCAATCGGCCCCAGCATTTT.

This clone was detected only once. This rearrangement joins TRBV7-3 to TRBJ2-1; 9 bases line up with TRBD2. The CDR3 runs 16 residues. Germline V gene data show CDR1 as SGHTA and CDR2 as FQGTGA. Losses at the gene ends were 5 bases for V and 0 bases for J; bases not matched to a gene: 5. The CDR3 protein is CASSMTSGSSYNEQFF. In DNA form, the CDR3 reads TGTGCCAGCAGCATGACTAGCGGCAGCTCCTACAATGAGCAGTTCTTC.

This clone was observed a single time. The chain carries TRBV6-2 or TRBV6-3 and TRBJ2-2; D may be TRBD2 (6 bases). Germline loops: CDR1 MNHEY, CDR2 SVGEGT. Trimming stripped 6 bases from V and 3 bases from J, with 20 bases between. The CDR3 totals 17 residues. Written as DNA, the CDR3 is TGTGCCAGCAGCCCTCGGGTCGGGAGTCCCCACACCGGGGAGCTGTTTTTT. Protein sequence: CASSPRVGSPHTGELFF.

This chain joins TRBV7-2 and TRBJ2-7; maybe TRBD1 (6 bases). CDR1 and CDR2 (germline): SGHTA, FQGNSA. The germline V and J ends were trimmed by 4 bases and 4 bases, with 14 bases remaining between them. The CDR3 extends over 14 amino acids. CDR3 nucleotide sequence: TGTGCCAGCAGCTCTGACAGGTCTGGGTACGAGCAGTACTTC. It translates to CASSSDRSGYEQYF.

The CDR3 DNA reads as TGTGCCAGCAGCTTAATCAGGGTGTGGTCCGGAAACACCATATATTTT. As protein: CASSLIRVWSGNTIYF. The chain recombines TRBV7-2 with TRBJ1-3; TRBD1 might be the D (5 bases). The CDR3 runs to 16 residues. Germline V gene sequence: CDR1 SGHTA, CDR2 FQGNSA. Trimming pared 2 bases from V and 4 bases from J, leaving 15 bases between. Filled out from reference TRBV7-2 and TRBJ1-3, the complete variable domain reads GAGVSQSPSNKVTEKGKDVELRCDPISGHTALYWYRQSLGQGLEFLIYFQGNSAPDKSGLPSDRFSAERTGGSVSTLTIQRTQQEDSAVYLCASSLIRVWSGNTIYFGEGSWLTVV.

The chain links TRBV19 to TRBJ1-3; D not resolved. Trimming pared 3 bases from V and 0 bases from J, leaving 9 bases between. Looked up from germline, CDR1 is LNHDA and CDR2 is SQIVND (reference sequence). The CDR3 has 15 amino acids. CDR3 amino acids: CASSMGGFSGNTIYF. In nucleotides, the CDR3 is TGTGCCAGTAGTATGGGAGGATTCTCTGGAAACACCATATATTTT.

This chain links TRBV27 with TRBJ1-4, with a possible D match to TRBD1 (6 bases). V was trimmed by 6 bases and J by 7 bases, leaving 18 bases between them. Per the germline V gene, CDR1 is MNHEY and CDR2 is SMNVEV (reference sequence). This CDR3 is 15 amino acids long. CDR3 residues: CASSPQGREGEKLFF. The CDR3 DNA sequence: TGTGCCAGCAGCCCACAGGGAAGGGAGGGTGAAAAACTGTTTTTT.

The gene calls are TRBV28 and TRBJ1-1, with a tentative D call TRBD1 (5 bases). V was trimmed by 2 bases and J by 4 bases, leaving 11 bases between them. Germline V lookup: CDR1 MDHEN, CDR2 SYDVKM. This CDR3 is built from 14 residues. CDR3: CASSLTAGGTEAFF. CDR3 bases: TGTGCCAGCAGTTTAACGGCCGGGGGCACTGAAGCTTTCTTT.